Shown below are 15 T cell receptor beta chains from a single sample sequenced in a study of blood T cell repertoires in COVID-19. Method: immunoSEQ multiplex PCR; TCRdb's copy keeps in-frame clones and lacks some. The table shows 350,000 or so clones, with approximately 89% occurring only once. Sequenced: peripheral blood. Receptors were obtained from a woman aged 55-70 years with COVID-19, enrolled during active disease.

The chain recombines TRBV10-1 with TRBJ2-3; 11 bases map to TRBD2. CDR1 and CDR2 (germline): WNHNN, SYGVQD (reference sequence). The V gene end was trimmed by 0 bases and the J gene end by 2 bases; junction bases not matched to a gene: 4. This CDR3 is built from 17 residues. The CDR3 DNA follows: TGCGCCAGCAGTGAGTCTACTAGCGGGGGATCCACAGATACGCAGTATTTT. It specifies CASSESTSGGSTDTQYF.

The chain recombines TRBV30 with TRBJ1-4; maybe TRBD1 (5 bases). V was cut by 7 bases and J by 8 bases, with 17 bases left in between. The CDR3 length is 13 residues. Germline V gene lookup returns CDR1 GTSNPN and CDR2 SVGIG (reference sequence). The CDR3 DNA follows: TGTGCCTCCAGGAGGGGTTTCGGGGAAAAACTGTTTTTT. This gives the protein CASRRGFGEKLFF. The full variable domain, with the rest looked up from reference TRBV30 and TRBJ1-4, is SQTIHQWPATLVQPVGSPLSLECTVEGTSNPNLYWYRQAAGRGLQLLFYSVGIGQISSEVPQNLSASRPQDRQFILSSKKLLLSDSGFYLCASRRGFGEKLFFGSGTQLSVL.

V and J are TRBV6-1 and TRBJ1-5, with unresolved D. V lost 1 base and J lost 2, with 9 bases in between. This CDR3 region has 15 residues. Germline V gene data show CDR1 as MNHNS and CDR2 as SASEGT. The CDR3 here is CASSEDSPRNQPQHF. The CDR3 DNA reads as TGTGCCAGCAGTGAAGACAGCCCCCGCAATCAGCCCCAGCATTTT.

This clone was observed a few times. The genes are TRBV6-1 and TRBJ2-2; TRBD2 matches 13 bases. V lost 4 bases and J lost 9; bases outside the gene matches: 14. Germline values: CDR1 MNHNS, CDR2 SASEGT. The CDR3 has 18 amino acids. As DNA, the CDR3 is TGTGCCAGCAGTGCGAGGATTACTAGCGGGGGGGCGAGAAGGGAGCTGTTTTTT. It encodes CASSARITSGGARRELFF.

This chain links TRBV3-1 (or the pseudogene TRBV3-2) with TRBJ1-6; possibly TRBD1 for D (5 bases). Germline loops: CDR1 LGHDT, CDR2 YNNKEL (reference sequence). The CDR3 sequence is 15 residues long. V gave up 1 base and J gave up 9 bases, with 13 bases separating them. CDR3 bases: TGTGCCAGCAGCCAAGTGCAGGGTTGGATTTCACCCCTCCACTTT. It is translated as CASSQVQGWISPLHF.

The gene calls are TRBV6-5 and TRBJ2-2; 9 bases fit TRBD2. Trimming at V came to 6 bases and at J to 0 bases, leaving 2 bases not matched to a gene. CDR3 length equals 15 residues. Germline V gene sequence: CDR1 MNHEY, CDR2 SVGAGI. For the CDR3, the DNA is TGTGCCAGCAGCAGACTAGCGGCGAACACCGGGGAGCTGTTTTTT. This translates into CASSRLAANTGELFF.

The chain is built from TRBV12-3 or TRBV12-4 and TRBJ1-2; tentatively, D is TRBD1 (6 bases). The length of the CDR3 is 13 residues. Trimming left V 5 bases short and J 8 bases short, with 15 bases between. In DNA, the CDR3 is TGTGCCAGCAGTCTGGACAGCCGCCGGGGCTACACCTTC. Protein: CASSLDSRRGYTF.

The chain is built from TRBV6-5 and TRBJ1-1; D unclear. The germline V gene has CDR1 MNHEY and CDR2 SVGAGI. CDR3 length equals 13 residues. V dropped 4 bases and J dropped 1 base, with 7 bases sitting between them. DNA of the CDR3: TGTGCCAGCAGTTTTGGGAGGAACACTGAAGCTTTCTTT. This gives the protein CASSFGRNTEAFF.

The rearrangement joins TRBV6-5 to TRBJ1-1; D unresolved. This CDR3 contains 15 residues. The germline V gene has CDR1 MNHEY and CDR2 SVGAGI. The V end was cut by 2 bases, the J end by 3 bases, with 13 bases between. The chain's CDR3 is CASSYTSARDTEAFF. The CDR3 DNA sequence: TGTGCCAGCAGTTACACTTCCGCGCGGGACACTGAAGCTTTCTTT.

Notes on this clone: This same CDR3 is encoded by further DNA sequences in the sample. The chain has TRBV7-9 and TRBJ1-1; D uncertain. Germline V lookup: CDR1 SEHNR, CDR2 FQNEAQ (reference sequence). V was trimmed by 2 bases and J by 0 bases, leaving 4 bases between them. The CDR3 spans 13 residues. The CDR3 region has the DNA TGTGCCAGCAGCTTAACGGTGAACACTGAAGCTTTCTTT. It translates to CASSLTVNTEAFF.

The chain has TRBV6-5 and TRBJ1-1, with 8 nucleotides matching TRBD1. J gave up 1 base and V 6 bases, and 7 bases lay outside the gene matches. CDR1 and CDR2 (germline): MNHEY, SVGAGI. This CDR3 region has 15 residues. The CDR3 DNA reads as TGTGCCAGCAGCGACTCTGGACAGGGGAACACTGAAGCTTTCTTT. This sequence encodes CASSDSGQGNTEAFF.

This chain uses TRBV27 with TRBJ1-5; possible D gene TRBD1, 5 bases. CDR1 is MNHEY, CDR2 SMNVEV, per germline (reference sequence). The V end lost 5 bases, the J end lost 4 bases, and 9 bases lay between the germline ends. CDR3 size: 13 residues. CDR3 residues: CASSKDRNQPQHF. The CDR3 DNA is TGTGCCAGCAGTAAAGACAGAAATCAGCCCCAGCATTTT.

CDR3 nucleotide sequence: TGCGCCAGCAGCCTACAGGGGACTGGGGCCAACGTCCTGACTTTC. Its translation: CASSLQGTGANVLTF. The rearrangement links TRBV5-1 to TRBJ2-6; 7 bases are shared with TRBD1. Germline CDR1 and CDR2: SGHRS and YFSETQ. J gave up 2 bases and V 4 bases, and 3 bases lay outside the gene matches. This CDR3 has 15 residues.

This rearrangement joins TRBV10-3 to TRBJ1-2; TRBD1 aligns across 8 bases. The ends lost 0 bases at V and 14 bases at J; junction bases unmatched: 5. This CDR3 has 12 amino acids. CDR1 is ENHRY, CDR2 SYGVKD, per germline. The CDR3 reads CAISESGQGNTF. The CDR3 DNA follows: TGTGCCATCAGTGAGTCCGGACAGGGTAATACCTTC.

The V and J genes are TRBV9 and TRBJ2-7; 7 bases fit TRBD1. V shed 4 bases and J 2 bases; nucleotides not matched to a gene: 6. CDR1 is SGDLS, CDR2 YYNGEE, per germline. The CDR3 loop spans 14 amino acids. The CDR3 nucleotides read TGTGCCAGCAGCCCGTCCGGGACAGCCTACGAGCAGTACTTC. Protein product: CASSPSGTAYEQYF. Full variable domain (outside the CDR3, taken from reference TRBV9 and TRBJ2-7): DSGVTQTPKHLITATGQRVTLRCSPRSGDLSVYWYQQSLDQGLQFLIQYYNGEERAKGNILERFSAQQFPDLHSELNLSSLELGDSALYFCASSPSGTAYEQYFGPGTRLTVT.